This is a list of T cell receptor beta chains from one sample in a study of T cell responses to AZD1222 COVID-19 vaccine. Clones were read by immunoSEQ multiplex PCR, and TCRdb kept only the in-frame ones, dropping some. The table records about 140,000 clones, roughly 92% of them present only once. The starting material was peripheral blood, obtained on day 0 of AZD1222 vaccination. The receptors originated from an adult in good health. The CDR3 runs from the conserved cysteine through the conserved F or W. A D gene is named only where the DNA matches it firmly. Rows give clone size only sometimes, using once, few, many, or a class for an expanded clone.

-	TRBV9	TRBJ2-3	14	-	TGTGCCAGCAGCGGCTCGATAGGCACAGATACGCAGTATTTT	CASSGSIGTDTQYF
-	TRBV6-5	TRBJ2-7	15	-	TGTGCCAGCAGTTACTCCGGTTTTGCGGGCTACGAGCAGTACTTC	CASSYSGFAGYEQYF
TRBD2	TRBV28	TRBJ2-1	15	-	TGTGCCAGCAGTCCCGGGACTAGCGGGGTCAGGGAGCAGTTCTTC	CASSPGTSGVREQFF
-	TRBV7-6	TRBJ2-3	15	few	TGTGCCAGCAGCTTAGTGGAGACTACGACAGATACGCAGTATTTT	CASSLVETTTDTQYF
TRBD2	TRBV14	TRBJ2-2	16	-	TGTGCCAGCAGCCAAGCCCTAGCGGATAACACCGGGGAGCTGTTTTTT	CASSQALADNTGELFF
-	TRBV28	TRBJ2-3	14	-	TGTGCCAGCAGACTCACTTTTAGTTCAGATACGCAGTATTTT	CASRLTFSSDTQYF
-	TRBV12-3/TRBV12-4	TRBJ1-1	13	-	TGTGCCAGCAGTTGGAACCCCGGGGCTGAAGCTTTCTTT	CASSWNPGAEAFF
-	TRBV6-2/TRBV6-3	TRBJ2-5	15	-	TGTGCCAGCAGTTACGCTAGGCATTGGCAAGAGACCCAGTACTTC	CASSYARHWQETQYF
-	TRBV7-2	TRBJ1-1	15	-	TGTGCCAGCAGCCCGTCGGCATACATGAACACTGAAGCTTTCTTT	CASSPSAYMNTEAFF
-	TRBV6-5	TRBJ1-5	11	-	TGTGCCAGCAGGGGCGAGGGGCCCCAGCATTTT	CASRGEGPQHF
TRBD1	TRBV18	TRBJ2-7	17	-	TGTGCCAGCTCAGAACAGGGGGCGGCGGGACGATACTACGAGCAGTACTTC	CASSEQGAAGRYYEQYF
TRBD2	TRBV2	TRBJ2-5	15	-	TGTGCCAGCAGTGATGAGCGGGGTCGGCAAGAGACCCAGTACTTC	CASSDERGRQETQYF
TRBD2	TRBV27	TRBJ2-3	16	-	TGTGCCAGCAGTCCCCGGACTAGCGGCCCTTCAGATACGCAGTATTTT	CASSPRTSGPSDTQYF
TRBD2	TRBV19	TRBJ2-1	17	-	TGTGCCAGTAGTAAGATGGGGGGGGTTAGCTCCTACAATGAGCAGTTCTTC	CASSKMGGVSSYNEQFF
-	TRBV5-1	TRBJ1-2	14	-	TGCGCCAGCAGCTTGGACCAGTCTAACTATGGCTACACCTTC	CASSLDQSNYGYTF
-	TRBV5-1	TRBJ1-1	15	-	TGCGCCAGCAGCTCGATGGCAGGGACGAACACTGAAGCTTTCTTT	CASSSMAGTNTEAFF
-	TRBV18	TRBJ2-6	16	-	TGTGCCAGCTCACCCCTCGCGTTCTCTGGGGCCAACGTCCTGACTTTC	CASSPLAFSGANVLTF
TRBD1	TRBV5-1	TRBJ2-3	16	once	TGCGCCAGCAGTCAAGTTCCGGGACAGGAAATCGATACGCAGTATTTT	CASSQVPGQEIDTQYF